Presented here are 7 T cell receptor beta chains from one specimen sequenced in a study of T cells in Graves' hyperthyroidism and ophthalmopathy (dated by TCRdb to between 2017 and 2020). The library relied on multiplex PCR. The sequencing machine was an Illumina HiSeq 2000. TCR beta CDR3 regions were amplified from RNA transcripts. The first round of RT-PCR for the TCR CDR3 was performed with the HTBI primer set and the Qiagen OneStep RT-PCR kit. Clones were called with MiXCR by TCRdb after fastp trimmed the public reads at Q25, and only in-frame beta chains were retained. Identical CDR3 protein sequences are pooled into one entry, listed with their most common genes and DNA. The sample yields roughly 500,000 distinct CDR3 sequences; 40% to 50% were counted once. Around 44% of the sample is in the top ten clones. The sample was peripheral blood or thyroid tissue (not recorded which). These receptors all stem from an adult woman with Graves' disease, either hyperthyroidism or ophthalmopathy (not recorded which).

V gene TRBV5-4 combines with J gene TRBJ1-2, with unresolved D. Germline CDR1 and CDR2: SGHNT and YYREEE (reference sequence). The CDR3 covers 15 residues. V shed 0 bases and J shed 4 bases, with 13 bases lying between them. The CDR3 sequence is CASSLGLAGVYGYTF. CDR3 in DNA: TGTGCCAGCAGCTTGGGACTAGCGGGAGTCTATGGCTACACCTTC.

The rearrangement links TRBV6-4 to TRBJ1-4; possibly TRBD1 for D (5 bases). Trimming stripped 3 bases from V and 5 bases from J, with 13 bases between. The CDR3 consists of 15 residues. Per the germline V gene, CDR1 is MRHNA and CDR2 is SNTAGT. This chain's CDR3 is CASSENGPGNEKLFF. The CDR3 coding sequence is TGTGCCAGCAGTGAAAACGGCCCAGGGAATGAAAAACTGTTTTTT.

This clonotype has at least ten counts. The chain uses TRBV20-1 and TRBJ1-5; TRBD1 aligns across 8 bases. V shed 2 bases, J shed 5 bases, and the junction held 2 bases outside the gene matches. Germline V gene data show CDR1 as DFQATT and CDR2 as SNEGSKA (reference sequence). The length of the CDR3 is 13 residues. The DNA of the CDR3 is TGCAGTGCTAGACCACAGGGGGATCAGCCCCAGCATTTT. It translates to CSARPQGDQPQHF.

V is TRBV2 and J is TRBJ2-6; 7 bases agree with TRBD1. The junction had 5 bases not matched to a gene; V was cut back by 6 bases and J by 3 bases. The CDR3 extends over 15 amino acids. Germline CDR1 SNHLY, CDR2 FYNNEI. The chain's CDR3 is CASRTDRDGANVLTF. In DNA form, the CDR3 reads TGTGCCAGCAGGACCGACAGGGATGGGGCCAACGTCCTGACTTTC.

This clonotype was detected ten times or more. This CDR3 is CASGSPSGSSYEQYF. CDR3 DNA: TGTGCCAGCGGATCCCCTAGCGGGAGTTCCTACGAGCAGTACTTC. The chain recombines TRBV7-9 with TRBJ2-7, with 10 bases fitting TRBD2. V was pared by 8 bases and J by 1 base, with 8 bases of the junction left unmatched. CDR1 and CDR2 from the germline V gene are SEHNR and FQNEAQ (reference sequence). The CDR3 runs 15 residues.

This CDR3 reads CASSQNLNRGRETQYF. In DNA form, the CDR3 reads TGCGCCAGCAGCCAAAACCTTAACAGGGGACGGGAGACCCAGTACTTC. This rearrangement joins TRBV4-1 to TRBJ2-5; 7 bases are a match to TRBD1. V gave up 2 bases and J gave up 5 bases; unmatched junction bases: 11. CDR3 length: 16 amino acids. CDR1 MGHRA and CDR2 YSYEKL come from the germline V gene.

This clonotype showed up many times. DNA for the CDR3: TGCAGCGTTAAGGGGGGACGAGGCTACACCTTC. It specifies CSVKGGRGYTF. This chain links TRBV29-1 with TRBJ1-2; possible D gene TRBD1, 6 bases. The CDR3 totals 11 residues. Per germline, CDR1 SQVTM and CDR2 ANQGSEA. V shed 5 bases and J shed 8 bases, with 12 bases lying between them. Using reference TRBV29-1 and TRBJ1-2 for the parts outside the CDR3, the full variable domain is SAVISQKPSRDICQRGTSLTIQCQVDSQVTMMFWYRQQPGQSLTLIATANQGSEATYESGFVIDKFPISRPNLTFSTLTVSNMSPEDSSIYLCSVKGGRGYTFGSGTRLTVV.